Listed below are T cell receptor beta chains from one sample, sequenced in a study of shared clonotypes between healthy human individuals. Clones were sequenced by immunoSEQ multiplex PCR, and TCRdb holds only the in-frame ones, with some missing. Of roughly 1,000,000 clones detected, roughly 74% appear once; the ten largest clones hold 0.61%. The sequenced sample was memory CD4+ T cells from PBMCs. These receptor sequences come from a man between 18 and 35 years old in good health. Some clones in this sample may be carry-over from other donors' samples. The CDR3 runs from the conserved cysteine through the conserved F or W. The D gene is left open where the match is weak. Clone size is not always given. Where it is, it says once, few, many or a class for expanded clones.

j_call d_call v_call clone_size cdr3_aa cdr3_nt
TRBJ1-2 NA TRBV30 NA CAWSGPGTRGGYGYTF TGTGCCTGGAGTGGACCCGGGACCCGGGGAGGCTATGGCTACACCTTC
TRBJ2-7 NA TRBV6-1 NA CASQARAIYEQYF TGTGCCTCCCAGGCCAGGGCCATATACGAGCAGTACTTC
TRBJ2-7 NA TRBV6-1 NA CASAGGTPYEQYF TGTGCCAGCGCTGGCGGGACCCCCTACGAGCAGTACTTC
TRBJ2-3 TRBD2 TRBV28 NA CAGWGLAETDTQYF TGTGCCGGCTGGGGTCTAGCGGAGACAGATACGCAGTATTTT
TRBJ1-4 NA TRBV2 few CASHRQTNEKLFF TGTGCCAGCCACCGACAGACGAATGAAAAACTGTTTTTT
TRBJ2-5 NA TRBV7-9 NA CASSSDRGIAGGQETQYF TGTGCCAGCAGCTCGGACAGGGGGATAGCGGGAGGCCAGGAGACCCAGTACTTC
TRBJ1-1 NA TRBV5-4 NA CASSFRRQSYEAFF TGTGCCAGCAGCTTCCGCCGACAGTCTTATGAAGCTTTCTTT
TRBJ2-7 NA TRBV5-1 NA CASSSGTPGSEQYF TGCGCCAGCAGCTCCGGGACACCTGGGTCCGAGCAGTACTTC
TRBJ2-7 NA TRBV9 NA CASSVDGISYEQYF TGTGCCAGCAGCGTAGACGGGATCTCCTACGAGCAGTACTTC
TRBJ2-5 TRBD2 TRBV7-2 NA CASSLVGTSGRRGQETQYF TGTGCCAGCAGCTTAGTGGGGACTAGCGGGAGACGGGGTCAAGAGACCCAGTACTTC
TRBJ1-4 NA TRBV2 NA CASAQNEKLFF TGTGCCAGCGCCCAGAATGAAAAACTGTTTTTT
TRBJ2-4 NA TRBV2 many CASSLAGGNIQYF TGTGCCAGCAGTTTGGCCGGGGGAAACATTCAGTACTTC
TRBJ2-2 TRBD1 TRBV9 NA CASSVDPGGTGELFF TGTGCCAGCAGCGTAGATCCAGGGGGCACCGGGGAGCTGTTTTTT
TRBJ2-3 TRBD2 TRBV2 NA CASSPGGSRADTQYF TGTGCCAGCAGCCCGGGCGGGAGTCGGGCAGATACGCAGTATTTT
TRBJ2-7 NA TRBV14 NA CASSQVAWRAEQYF TGTGCCAGCAGCCAAGTGGCTTGGCGGGCCGAGCAGTACTTC
TRBJ2-1 TRBD2 TRBV5-1 NA CASTLTGTSGSHEQFF TGCGCCAGCACCCTCACCGGGACTAGCGGGAGTCATGAGCAGTTCTTC
TRBJ2-1 TRBD2 TRBV30 NA CAWTTGLAVYNEQFF TGTGCCTGGACTACGGGACTAGCGGTTTACAATGAGCAGTTCTTC
TRBJ1-5 TRBD1 TRBV23-1 NA CASLLGRDRHNQPQHF TGCGCCAGCCTACTCGGGCGGGACAGACACAATCAGCCCCAGCATTTT
TRBJ2-1 TRBD2 TRBV7-3 NA CASSLNPGGDNEQFF TGTGCCAGCAGCTTAAATCCGGGAGGGGACAATGAGCAGTTCTTC
TRBJ1-2 NA TRBV28 NA CASSWAREGNYGYTF TGTGCCAGCAGTTGGGCAAGGGAGGGCAACTATGGCTACACCTTC
TRBJ1-4 NA TRBV15 NA CATSSGSLATNEKLFF TGTGCCACCAGTTCTGGAAGTTTGGCAACTAATGAAAAACTGTTTTTT
TRBJ2-2 NA TRBV30 NA CAWPGVWNTGELFF TGTGCCTGGCCGGGAGTTTGGAACACCGGGGAGCTGTTTTTT
TRBJ2-7 NA TRBV2 NA CASSAQTASWEQYF TGTGCCAGCAGTGCCCAGACGGCCTCCTGGGAGCAGTACTTC
TRBJ2-1 NA TRBV28 NA CASSLTVWRGEQETYNEQFF TGTGCCAGCAGTTTGACCGTTTGGAGGGGGGAACAAGAGACCTACAATGAGCAGTTCTTC
TRBJ2-7 NA TRBV19 few CASSSYPGVDEQYF TGTGCCAGTAGTTCTTATCCGGGAGTCGACGAGCAGTACTTC
TRBJ2-1 TRBD1 TRBV5-4 NA CASRPGTGDNEQFF TGTGCCAGCAGACCCGGGACAGGGGACAATGAGCAGTTCTTC
TRBJ2-7 NA TRBV7-3 once CASSLRKGKEQYF TGTGCCAGCAGCTTACGAAAGGGAAAGGAGCAGTACTTC
TRBJ2-1 TRBD2 TRBV7-9 NA CASFVDSGLAGVSYEQFF TGTGCCAGCTTTGTCGATTCGGGACTAGCGGGAGTTTCTTATGAGCAGTTCTTC
TRBJ1-5 NA TRBV2 few CASSVGLRDQPQHF TGTGCCAGCAGTGTGGGCCTCCGGGATCAGCCCCAGCATTTT
TRBJ2-1 NA TRBV30 many CACTRASYNEQFF TGTGCCTGTACAAGGGCTAGTTACAATGAGCAGTTCTTC
TRBJ2-1 NA TRBV7-9 NA CASSLAVTAHEQFF TGTGCCAGCAGCTTAGCCGTAACAGCTCATGAGCAGTTCTTC
TRBJ2-1 NA TRBV4-2 NA CASSPSHSSSYNEQFF TGTGCCAGCAGCCCAAGCCATTCGAGCTCCTACAATGAGCAGTTCTTC
TRBJ1-2 NA TRBV27 many CASRSYVPGRVWYGYTF TGTGCCAGCAGGAGTTATGTTCCGGGGAGGGTTTGGTATGGCTACACCTTC
TRBJ2-2 TRBD1 TRBV5-6 NA CASSFYRGRSGELFF TGTGCCAGCAGCTTTTACAGGGGAAGGAGCGGGGAGCTGTTTTTT
TRBJ2-6 NA TRBV27 NA CASRRYFGGSGANVLTF TGTGCCAGCAGAAGGTATTTTGGCGGCTCTGGGGCCAACGTCCTGACTTTC
TRBJ1-5 TRBD1 TRBV28 once CASRPPTGGNQPQHF TGTGCCAGCAGGCCCCCTACAGGGGGCAATCAGCCCCAGCATTTT
TRBJ1-1 TRBD1 TRBV29-1 NA CSAHRGLNTEAFF TGCAGCGCCCACAGGGGTTTAAACACTGAAGCTTTCTTT
TRBJ1-1 NA TRBV28 NA CASTTDTEAFF TGTGCCAGCACGACAGACACTGAAGCTTTCTTT
TRBJ2-5 NA TRBV7-3 NA CASSLNVGQETQYF TGTGCCAGCAGCTTAAACGTCGGTCAAGAGACCCAGTACTTC
TRBJ2-7 NA TRBV2 NA CASGAYEQYF TGTGCCAGCGGGGCTTACGAGCAGTACTTC
TRBJ1-1 NA TRBV13 NA CASSTRGGGSGPWGMNTEAFF TGTGCCAGCAGCACTAGAGGTGGTGGAAGCGGGCCTTGGGGGATGAACACTGAAGCTTTCTTT
TRBJ2-7 NA TRBV18 NA CASSPPGHLGYEQYF TGTGCCAGCTCACCACCGGGCCATCTTGGCTACGAGCAGTACTTC
TRBJ2-7 NA TRBV7-2 NA CASSLAAGSYEQYF TGTGCCAGCAGCTTAGCGGCGGGGTCCTACGAGCAGTACTTC
TRBJ2-7 NA TRBV29-1 NA CSVTHFLAWGPEQYF TGCAGCGTTACTCATTTCCTAGCGTGGGGCCCCGAGCAGTACTTC
TRBJ1-3 NA TRBV7-2 NA CASSLDGAFSDTIYF TGTGCCAGCAGCTTAGACGGGGCTTTTTCAGACACCATATATTTT
TRBJ1-4 NA TRBV30 NA CAWHRQTNEKLFF TGTGCCTGGCATAGGCAAACTAATGAAAAACTGTTTTTT
TRBJ2-1 NA TRBV11-2 NA CASSLLVGRGEQFF TGTGCCAGCAGCTTGCTAGTCGGGCGGGGTGAGCAGTTCTTC
TRBJ2-7 NA TRBV5-1 NA CASSLVPGRDYEQYF TGCGCCAGCAGCTTGGTCCCGGGGCGAGACTACGAGCAGTACTTC
TRBJ2-1 NA TRBV9 once CASSKGRATYNEQFF TGTGCCAGCAGCAAGGGCAGGGCTACCTACAATGAGCAGTTCTTC
TRBJ2-5 TRBD2 TRBV7-2 NA CASSLRGSGTAQETQYF TGTGCCAGCAGCTTAAGGGGTAGCGGGACGGCCCAAGAGACCCAGTACTTC
TRBJ1-1 NA TRBV28 NA CASRVPGQRVPEAFF TGTGCCAGCAGAGTACCCGGACAGAGGGTCCCTGAAGCTTTCTTT
TRBJ2-5 TRBD1 TRBV2 NA CASSRQGETQYF TGTGCCAGCAGTCGACAGGGAGAGACCCAGTACTTC
TRBJ1-6 NA TRBV30 once CAWPGPTTRNSPLHF TGTGCCTGGCCGGGACCGACCACGCGAAATTCACCCCTCCACTTT
TRBJ2-7 NA TRBV7-3 once CASSLDRSYEQYF TGTGCCAGCAGCCTGGATCGATCTTACGAGCAGTACTTC